The rows below give T cell receptor beta chains drawn from one sample of a study of cytomegalovirus exposure and HLA in healthy donors. Some clones are missing from TCRdb's copy, which holds only in-frame ones; the method was immunoSEQ multiplex PCR. The sample records 130,000 or so clones, 70% to 85% being singletons. Sequencing was carried out using PBMCs. Every receptor here comes from a woman aged 18-29 years in good health and CMV-seropositive. The CDR3 runs from the conserved cysteine through the conserved F or W. Each record gives: clone size, J gene, V gene, D gene, CDR3 DNA, CDR3 protein. The D gene is left open where the match is weak. Clone size is stated in some rows and not others, as once, few, many or a class when expanded.

clone_size: NA; j_call: TRBJ2-1; v_call: TRBV19; d_call: TRBD2; cdr3_nt: TGTGCCACCTCGCGGGGGGGGACTCTCAATGAGCAGTTCTTC; cdr3_aa: CATSRGGTLNEQFF
clone_size: NA; j_call: TRBJ1-1; v_call: TRBV18; d_call: TRBD1; cdr3_nt: TGTGCCAGCTCACCGCGACAGGGAGAAGGCACTGAAGCTTTCTTT; cdr3_aa: CASSPRQGEGTEAFF
clone_size: NA; j_call: TRBJ2-7; v_call: TRBV5-4; d_call: TRBD1; cdr3_nt: TGTGCCAGCAGCTCTCAGACAGGGACCTACGAGCAGTACTTC; cdr3_aa: CASSSQTGTYEQYF
clone_size: NA; j_call: TRBJ2-1; v_call: TRBV5-4; d_call: NA; cdr3_nt: TGTGCCAGCAGCTGGACTGGGGGGAGCTCCTACAATGAGCAGTTCTTC; cdr3_aa: CASSWTGGSSYNEQFF
clone_size: NA; j_call: TRBJ2-1; v_call: TRBV2; d_call: NA; cdr3_nt: TGTGCCAGCAGTGAAGCGCAGGTCTACAATGAGCAGTTCTTC; cdr3_aa: CASSEAQVYNEQFF
clone_size: NA; j_call: TRBJ1-1; v_call: TRBV6-1; d_call: NA; cdr3_nt: TGTGCCAGCAAGTGGGGGGGGAACACTGAAGCTTTCTTT; cdr3_aa: CASKWGGNTEAFF
clone_size: NA; j_call: TRBJ2-5; v_call: TRBV5-1; d_call: TRBD2; cdr3_nt: TGCGCCAGCAGCCCGGCACTAGCGGGGGGGCCAACGGAGACCCAGTACTTC; cdr3_aa: CASSPALAGGPTETQYF
clone_size: NA; j_call: TRBJ2-7; v_call: TRBV7-9; d_call: TRBD2; cdr3_nt: TGTGCCAGCATCCAATCGATAGGGACTAGCGGGGGGGCCTACGAGCAGTACTTC; cdr3_aa: CASIQSIGTSGGAYEQYF
clone_size: NA; j_call: TRBJ1-2; v_call: TRBV28; d_call: TRBD1; cdr3_nt: TGTGCCAGCAGTTTACAGGGGGCGGTGGGCTACACCTTC; cdr3_aa: CASSLQGAVGYTF
clone_size: NA; j_call: TRBJ2-2; v_call: TRBV5-6; d_call: TRBD1; cdr3_nt: TGTGCCAGCAGCCCGGGACAGGCCTCTCACACCGGGGAGCTGTTTTTT; cdr3_aa: CASSPGQASHTGELFF
clone_size: few; j_call: TRBJ2-2; v_call: TRBV11-2; d_call: NA; cdr3_nt: TGTGCCAGCAGCTTCGCCGGGGAGCTGTTTTTT; cdr3_aa: CASSFAGELFF
clone_size: NA; j_call: TRBJ1-1; v_call: TRBV5-4; d_call: TRBD1; cdr3_nt: TGTGCCAGCAGCTGGGACAGGGAAGGGCATGAAGCTTTCTTT; cdr3_aa: CASSWDREGHEAFF
clone_size: NA; j_call: TRBJ2-5; v_call: TRBV7-7; d_call: TRBD1; cdr3_nt: TGTGCTAGCAGCCTAAGACAGGGCCAAGAGACCCAGTACTTC; cdr3_aa: CASSLRQGQETQYF
clone_size: NA; j_call: TRBJ2-1; v_call: TRBV28; d_call: TRBD2; cdr3_nt: TGTGCCAGCAGTTCCACTAGCGGGGGGGCCTACAATGAGCAGTTCTTC; cdr3_aa: CASSSTSGGAYNEQFF